The TCR beta chain under discussion was sequenced for a study of cytomegalovirus exposure and HLA in healthy donors. Germline V gene sequence: CDR1 MNHEY, CDR2 SMNVEV (reference sequence). The CDR3 spans 16 residues. The V gene end was trimmed by 2 bases and the J gene end by 4 bases; junction bases not matched to a gene: 5. Turning to this clone: The antigen is unknown.

60 Vbeta and 13 Jbeta primers were used in PCR. The repertoire was sequenced with immunoSEQ multiplex PCR; TCRdb's copy has only in-frame clones and lacks some. Seen here are about 160,000 clones, about 78% observed once, and the top ten hold about 1.5%. Study-wide points: Compared with the approximately 700-donor mean, an Asian-associated ancestry cluster reportedly had fewer N-insertions, according to a later analysis. Association of a missense DCLRE1C variant with TCR beta V- and J-gene trimming was reported in a later analysis.

This receptor was taken from a male donor in good health and CMV-seronegative. The sequenced sample consisted of PBMCs. The chain employs TRBV27 and TRBJ2-5; 12 nucleotides align to TRBD1. The CDR3 region is CASSLLGTGGLETQYF. DNA for the CDR3: TGTGCCAGCAGTTTACTAGGGACAGGGGGCCTAGAGACCCAGTACTTC.